Given below is one T cell receptor (beta chain) in context. Germline loops: CDR1 SGHTA, CDR2 FQGNSA. The CDR3 has 16 residues. Between the trimmed V and J ends, which lost 0 bases and 5 bases, there was a span of 16 bases. The data were taken from a study of T cell changes during pregnancy in multiple sclerosis. The repertoire was sequenced with immunoSEQ multiplex PCR; TCRdb's copy has only in-frame clones and lacks some. The sample shows under 85,000 clones, around 94% of them seen only once. This chain links TRBV7-2 with TRBJ1-1; TRBD1 might be the D (5 bases). This sample comprised peripheral blood, obtained in the third trimester of pregnancy. The sequence was collected from a female donor with multiple sclerosis, enrolled in a pregnancy study. CDR3 region: CASSLASYRTETEAFF. The CDR3 coding sequence is TGTGCCAGCAGCTTAGCATCCTACAGGACGGAAACTGAAGCTTTCTTT.